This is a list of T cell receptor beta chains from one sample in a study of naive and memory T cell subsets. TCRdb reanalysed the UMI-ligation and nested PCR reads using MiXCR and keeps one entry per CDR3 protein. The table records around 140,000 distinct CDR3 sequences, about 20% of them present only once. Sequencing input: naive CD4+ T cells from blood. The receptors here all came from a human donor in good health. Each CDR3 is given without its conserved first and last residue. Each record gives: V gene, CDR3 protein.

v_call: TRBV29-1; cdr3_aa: SVEDRTETYEQY
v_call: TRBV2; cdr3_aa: ASRELTSGRGEQY
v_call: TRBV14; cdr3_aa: ASSVPGVYNEQF
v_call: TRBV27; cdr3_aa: ASSLIGLLYNEQF
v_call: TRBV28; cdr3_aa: ASRSRDLGTEAF
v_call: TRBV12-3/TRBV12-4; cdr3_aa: ASSVARVREQF
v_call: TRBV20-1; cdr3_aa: SARMGGAPYNEQF
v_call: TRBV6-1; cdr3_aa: ASSLAGGPDEQF
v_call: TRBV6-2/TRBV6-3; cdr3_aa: ASTPWDRDHNEQF
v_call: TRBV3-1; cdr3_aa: ASSPMTGGWNTEAF
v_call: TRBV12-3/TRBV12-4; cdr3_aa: ASKRLQGNQPQH
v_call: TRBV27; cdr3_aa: ASREWTATNSPLH
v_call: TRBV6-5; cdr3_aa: ASSSRMRTGYEQY
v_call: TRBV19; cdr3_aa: ASSSHPKTSLNEQF
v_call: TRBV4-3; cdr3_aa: ASSQGGSGTDTQY
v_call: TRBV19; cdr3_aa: ASTGLHRNEQF
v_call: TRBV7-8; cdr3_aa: ASSLRGYGYT
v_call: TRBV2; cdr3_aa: ASSLVLVTYEQY
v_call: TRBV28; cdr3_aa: ASSLMGGADTQY
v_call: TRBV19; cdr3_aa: ASSRRATNEAF
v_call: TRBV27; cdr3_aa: ASSNQGWTEAF
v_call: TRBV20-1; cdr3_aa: SARVPLTGRPP
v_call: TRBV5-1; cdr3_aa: ASSKAADNYGYT
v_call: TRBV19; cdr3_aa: ASSIDHGQGDNEQF
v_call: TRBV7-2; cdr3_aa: ASSLRRESNEQF
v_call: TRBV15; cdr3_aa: ATSGNEETQY